This T cell receptor (beta chain) was recorded in a study of persistence of HIV-infected CD4 T cells. Study results and limitations: Degenerate expanded CDR3beta sequences were enriched among CMV- and Gag-responding cells. TCRbeta richness was lower in CMV- and Gag-responding cells than in anti-CD3/anti-CD28-responding cells.

In its sample, this clone was seen once. Its target is not known. This CDR3 comprises 15 residues. Anti-CD3/anti-CD28 beads served as a nonspecific positive control stimulus. Responding CD4+ T cells were sorted by upregulation of both CD40 ligand and CD69. Adults with HIV-1 started suppressive ART while chronically infected. The libraries were made with immunoSEQ version 4 in survey mode. Genomic DNA was diluted to 10 ng/uL, up to 1 ug per sample. Produced via immunoSEQ multiplex PCR; TCRdb's table is partial and in-frame only. The data hold 40,000 to 55,000 clones, with about nine tenths observed a single time.

The TCR was taken from an adult woman with HIV who was CMV-seropositive. The chain links TRBV21-1 to TRBJ1-1. TRBV21-1 is an annotated pseudogene. Here the sequenced sample was CD4+ T cells sorted from PBMCs after approximately 19-hour stimulation, taken from a patient who received antiretroviral therapy. The CDR3 nucleotides read TGTGCCAGCATTTCCAGGGGGGGGACGCGGACTGAAGCTTTCTTT. Translation gives CASISRGGTRTEAFF.